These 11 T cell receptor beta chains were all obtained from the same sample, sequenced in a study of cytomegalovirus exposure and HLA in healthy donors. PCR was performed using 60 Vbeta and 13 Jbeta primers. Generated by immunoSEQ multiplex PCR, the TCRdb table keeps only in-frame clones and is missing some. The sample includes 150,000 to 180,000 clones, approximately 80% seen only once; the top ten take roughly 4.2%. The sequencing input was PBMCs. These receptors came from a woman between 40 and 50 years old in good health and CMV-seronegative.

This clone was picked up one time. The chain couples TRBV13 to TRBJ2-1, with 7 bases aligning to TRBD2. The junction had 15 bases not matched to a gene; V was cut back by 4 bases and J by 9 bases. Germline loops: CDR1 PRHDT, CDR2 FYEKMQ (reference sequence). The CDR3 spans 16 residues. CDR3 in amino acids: CASSSSLGRAKFEQFF. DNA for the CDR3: TGTGCCAGCAGCTCCTCCCTTGGGAGGGCCAAGTTTGAGCAGTTCTTC. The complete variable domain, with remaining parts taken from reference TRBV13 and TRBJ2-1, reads AAGVIQSPRHLIKEKRETATLKCYPIPRHDTVYWYQQGPGQDPQFLISFYEKMQSDKGSIPDRFSAQQFSDYHSELNMSSLELGDSALYFCASSSSLGRAKFEQFFGPGTRLTVL.

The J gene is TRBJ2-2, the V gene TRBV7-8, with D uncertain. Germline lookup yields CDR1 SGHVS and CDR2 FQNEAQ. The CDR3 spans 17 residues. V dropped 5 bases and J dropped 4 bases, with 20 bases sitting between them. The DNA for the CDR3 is TGTGCCAGCAGCGGCCGCTTTAGCTCGACTGGCACCGGGGAGCTGTTTTTT. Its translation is CASSGRFSSTGTGELFF.

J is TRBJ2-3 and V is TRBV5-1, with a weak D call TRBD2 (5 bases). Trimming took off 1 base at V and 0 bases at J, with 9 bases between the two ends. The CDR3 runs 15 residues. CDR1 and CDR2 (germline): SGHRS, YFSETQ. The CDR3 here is CASSLIASSTDTQYF. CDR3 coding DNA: TGCGCCAGCAGCTTGATAGCGTCTAGCACAGATACGCAGTATTTT.

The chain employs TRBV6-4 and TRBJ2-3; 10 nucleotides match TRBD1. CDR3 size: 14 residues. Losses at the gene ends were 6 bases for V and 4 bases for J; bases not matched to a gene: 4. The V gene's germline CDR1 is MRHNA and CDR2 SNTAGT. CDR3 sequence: CASRDDRGPDTQYF. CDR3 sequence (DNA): TGTGCCAGCAGGGACGACAGGGGGCCAGATACGCAGTATTTT.

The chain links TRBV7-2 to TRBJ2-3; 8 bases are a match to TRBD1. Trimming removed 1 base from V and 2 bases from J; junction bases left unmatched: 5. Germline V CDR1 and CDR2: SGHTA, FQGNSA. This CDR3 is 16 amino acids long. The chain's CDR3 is CASSLGTGLNTDTQYF. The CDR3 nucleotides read TGTGCCAGCAGCTTAGGGACAGGGTTAAACACAGATACGCAGTATTTT.

The CDR3 is CASSGIGDTSTDTQYF. In DNA form, the CDR3 reads TGTGCCAGCAGTGGGATCGGGGACACCTCCACAGATACGCAGTATTTT. This sequence joins TRBV6-6 and TRBJ2-3; D is possibly TRBD1 (6 bases). CDR3 length: 16 amino acids. Trimming shortened V by 5 bases and J by 2 bases, and 17 bases separated the two germline ends. The germline V gene has CDR1 MNHNY and CDR2 SVGAGI (reference sequence).

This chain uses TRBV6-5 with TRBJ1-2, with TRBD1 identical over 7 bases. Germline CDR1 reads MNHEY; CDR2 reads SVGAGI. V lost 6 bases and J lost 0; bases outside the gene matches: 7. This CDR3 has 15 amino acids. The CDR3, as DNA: TGTGCCAGCAGGCGGGACAGAGAAACTAACTATGGCTACACCTTC. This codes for CASRRDRETNYGYTF.

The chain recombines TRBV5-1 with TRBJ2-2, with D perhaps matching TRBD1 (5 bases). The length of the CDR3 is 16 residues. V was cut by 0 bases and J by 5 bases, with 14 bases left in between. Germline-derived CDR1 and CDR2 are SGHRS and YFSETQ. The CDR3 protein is CASSLEDRPGTGELFF. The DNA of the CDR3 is TGCGCCAGCAGCTTGGAGGATAGGCCAGGGACCGGGGAGCTGTTTTTT.

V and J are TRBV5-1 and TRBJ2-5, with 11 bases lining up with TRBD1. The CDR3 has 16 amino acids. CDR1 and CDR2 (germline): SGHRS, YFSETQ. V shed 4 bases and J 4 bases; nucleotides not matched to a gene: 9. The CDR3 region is CASSPGQGARRETQYF. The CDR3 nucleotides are TGCGCCAGCAGCCCAGGACAGGGGGCGAGAAGAGAGACCCAGTACTTC.

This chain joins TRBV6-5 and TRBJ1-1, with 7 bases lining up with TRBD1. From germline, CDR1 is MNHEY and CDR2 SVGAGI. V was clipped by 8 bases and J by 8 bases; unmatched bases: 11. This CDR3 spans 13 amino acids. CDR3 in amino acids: CASGLNADREAFF. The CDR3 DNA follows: TGTGCCAGCGGGTTGAACGCGGACAGGGAAGCTTTCTTT.

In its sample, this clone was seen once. CDR3 sequence (DNA): TGTGCCAGCAGCCGGGACACCTACGAGCAGTACTTC. Residues: CASSRDTYEQYF. The genes are TRBV7-9 and TRBJ2-7; D possibly corresponds to TRBD1 (6 bases). This CDR3 comprises 12 residues. The germline V gene encodes CDR1 SEHNR and CDR2 FQNEAQ (reference sequence). V was shortened by 5 bases and J by 2 bases, with 7 bases between the two germline ends.